The clone carrying this T cell receptor beta chain was seen repeatedly, ten times or more. Germline CDR1 and CDR2: MDHEN and SYDVKM. V shed 8 bases and J shed 4 bases, with 9 bases lying between them. The CDR3 runs to 13 residues. This entry belongs to a study of cytomegalovirus exposure and HLA in healthy donors. It was with 60 Vbeta and 13 Jbeta primers that the PCR ran. Libraries were prepared by immunoSEQ multiplex PCR; TCRdb keeps only in-frame clonotypes and omits some of them. The table lists 70,000 to 95,000 clones, around 74% of them singletons, with about 9.5% in the top ten. The chain is built from TRBV28 and TRBJ1-6, with TRBD1 as a possible D gene (6 bases). The material sequenced was PBMCs. This TCR was recovered from a young man in good health and CMV-seropositive. DNA of the CDR3: TGTGCCAGCGAGGGGGAGTATAATTCACCCCTCCACTTT. The encoded protein is CASEGEYNSPLHF.